This entry describes one T cell receptor beta chain. The antigen is not known. This record belongs to a study of early T cells in non-severe SARS-CoV-2 infection. Whole-study context: Unpaired chains resulted from sequencing bulk RNA of unsorted whole blood.

Germline values: CDR1 SGHVS, CDR2 FNYEAQ. V was clipped by 4 bases and J by 9 bases; unmatched bases: 4. The CDR3 runs 14 residues. Broader study findings: Reliance on VDJdb matching favored anti-spike CD8 responses; private and CD4 specificities were missed.

The library protocol tagged individual cDNA molecules with unique molecular identifiers. TCRdb recomputed calls from the 5' RACE reads with MiXCR, one row per CDR3 protein. The data hold 43,000 or so distinct CDR3 sequences, with about 4% observed a single time. This chain uses TRBV7-6 with TRBJ2-7; 15 nucleotides agree with TRBD2. The source is an adult who was a healthcare worker with PCR-confirmed SARS-CoV-2 infection or an uninfected control (not recorded which). The sequenced sample consisted of whole blood. In nucleotides, the CDR3 is TGTGCCAGCAGCTCGGGACTAGCGGGGGGCCTGCAGTACTTC. Translating it yields CASSSGLAGGLQYF.